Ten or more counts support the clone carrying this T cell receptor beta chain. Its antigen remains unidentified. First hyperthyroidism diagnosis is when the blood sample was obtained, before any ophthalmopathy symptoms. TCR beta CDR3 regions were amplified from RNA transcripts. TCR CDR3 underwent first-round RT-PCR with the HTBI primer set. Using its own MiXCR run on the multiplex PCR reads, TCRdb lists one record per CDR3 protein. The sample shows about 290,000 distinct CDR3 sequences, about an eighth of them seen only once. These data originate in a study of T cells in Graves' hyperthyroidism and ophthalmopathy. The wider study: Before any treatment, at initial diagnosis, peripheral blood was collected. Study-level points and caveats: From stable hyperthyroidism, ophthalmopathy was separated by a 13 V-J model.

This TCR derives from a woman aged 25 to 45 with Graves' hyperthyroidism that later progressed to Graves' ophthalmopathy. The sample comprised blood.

CDR3 in DNA: TGTGCCAGCAGTTACCTTGATAAGTTCAATGAGCAGTTCTTC. Protein sequence: CASSYLDKFNEQFF. This rearrangement joins TRBV6-2 or TRBV6-3 to TRBJ2-1, with D unclear. Germline CDR1 reads MNHEY; CDR2 reads SVGEGT. The CDR3 covers 14 residues. Trimming pared 2 bases from V and 6 bases from J, leaving 11 bases between.